The clone carrying this TCR beta chain was recorded a few times. Its antigen is unknown. The data stem from a study of beta chain features in type 1 diabetes. In the study overall: Across every sample, around 98 million sorted cells were examined in total.

Donors contributed one heparinised blood draw apiece, averaging roughly 0.12 L. The sequenced template was cDNA made from the entire isolated RNA. The table came from immunoSEQ multiplex PCR; TCRdb's copy has only in-frame clones and leaves some out. Among some 150,000 clones listed, about 10% were seen once. The trim removed 4 bases at V and 6 bases at J, leaving 6 bases unmatched. The length of the CDR3 is 15 residues. The germline V gene encodes CDR1 LNHDA and CDR2 SQIVND (reference sequence). Study-level points and caveats: Shorter TCRB CDR3s, moderately but significantly so, marked every one of the four CD4+ subsets in Type 1 diabetes patients.

This clonotype was sampled from a man younger than 35 in good health. The chain has TRBV19 and TRBJ2-1, with TRBD2 identical over 10 bases. Material for sequencing was naive CD4+ T cells from blood. The CDR3 nucleotides read TGTGCCAGTAGTACCTCTAGCGGGGGCCTCAATGAGCAGTTCTTC. Protein product: CASSTSSGGLNEQFF.